These 2 T cell receptor beta chains originate from one sample sequenced in a study of T cells in Graves' hyperthyroidism and ophthalmopathy. Regions amplified from RNA transcripts were the TCR beta CDR3 regions. Using the HTBI primer set, a first-round RT-PCR was run on the TCR CDR3. TCRdb fed the multiplex PCR reads into MiXCR, producing one record per CDR3 protein. In the table there are about 760,000 distinct CDR3 sequences, about a third of which are singletons. The material sequenced was blood. These receptors originate from a woman aged 40-49 years with Graves' hyperthyroidism.

The CDR3 bases are TGTGCCAGCAGTTACCCGGGACTACCATTCGGGGCCAACGTCCTGACTTTC. Translating gives CASSYPGLPFGANVLTF. The chain couples TRBV6-2 or TRBV6-3 to TRBJ2-6, with 7 nucleotides matching TRBD2. The CDR3 has 17 residues. Trimming took 2 bases from V and 4 from J; bases not matched to a gene: 8. Looked up from germline, CDR1 is MNHEY and CDR2 is SVGEGT.

The sample holds many counts of this clonotype. The gene calls are TRBV6-4 and TRBJ1-6; D gene unclear. From germline, CDR1 is MRHNA and CDR2 SNTAGT. CDR3 length: 13 amino acids. V lost 3 bases to trimming and J lost 5 bases, with 5 bases between them. The CDR3 here is CASSESDNSPLHF. In nucleotides, the CDR3 is TGTGCCAGCAGTGAGTCGGATAATTCACCCCTCCACTTT.